This T cell receptor beta chain was captured by sequencing in a study of shared clonotypes between healthy human individuals. On the study more broadly: Ranging from 18 to 49 in age, donors were a couple of women and a few men. Study-wide results and limits: The study drew on few donors, limiting represented genetic and exposure-history diversity.

V lost 3 bases to trimming and J lost 0 bases, with 14 bases between them. The length of the CDR3 is 16 residues. Germline lookup yields CDR1 SGHTS and CDR2 YDEGEE. As regards this clone: The antigen remains undetermined.

TCRdb keeps only in-frame clones here, not all; method: immunoSEQ multiplex PCR. The repertoire includes 400,000 to 600,000 clones, roughly 95% of them detected once, and about 0.06% sits in the top ten. Sequencing input: naive CD4+ T cells sorted from blood. Subset: CD45RA+ positively selected. This receptor was identified in a woman in her 30s in good health. The chain carries TRBV5-8 and TRBJ2-3; no clear D gene. The CDR3 DNA reads TGTGCCAGCAGCTCCTACCGTCATACTAGCACAGATACGCAGTATTTT. This sequence encodes CASSSYRHTSTDTQYF. Supplemented by reference TRBV5-8 and TRBJ2-3, the full variable domain reads EAGVTQSPTHLIKTRGQQATLRCSPISGHTSVYWYQQALGLGLQFLLWYDEGEERNRGNFPPRFSGRQFPNYSSELNVNALELEDSALYLCASSSYRHTSTDTQYFGPGTRLTVL.